The text below deals with one T cell receptor (beta chain). This specimen belongs to a study of blood T cell repertoires in COVID-19. About the research overall: Donors in the United States, Italy and Spain gave samples during acute or convalescent COVID-19.

Assay used: immunoSEQ multiplex PCR; TCRdb lists only in-frame clones, some missing. This sample has under 130,000 clones, with roughly nine tenths found just once. The CDR3 is made up of 13 amino acids. V was clipped by 3 bases and J by 11 bases, with 16 bases between them. Germline lookup yields CDR1 LNHDA and CDR2 SQIVND (reference sequence). This TCR was sampled from a human donor in a cohort sampled during active COVID-19. The source material was peripheral blood. The rearrangement joins TRBV19 to TRBJ1-2; D possibly corresponds to TRBD1 (5 bases). The CDR3 bases are TGTGCCAGTAGTATGGGACCCGCGGCGGGGTACACCTTC. Translating it yields CASSMGPAAGYTF.